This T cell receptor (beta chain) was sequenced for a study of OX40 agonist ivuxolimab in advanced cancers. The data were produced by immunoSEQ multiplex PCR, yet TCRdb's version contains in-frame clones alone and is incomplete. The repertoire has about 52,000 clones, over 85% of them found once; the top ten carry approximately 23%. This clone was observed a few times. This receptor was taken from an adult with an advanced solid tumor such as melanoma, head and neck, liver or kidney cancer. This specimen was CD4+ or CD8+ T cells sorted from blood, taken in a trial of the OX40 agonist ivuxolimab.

This CDR3 reads CASSAGTGDGYTF. CDR3 nucleotide sequence: TGTGCCAGCAGCGCCGGGACAGGGGATGGCTACACCTTC. The J gene is TRBJ1-2, the V gene TRBV9; 10 nucleotides agree with TRBD1. After removal of 3 bases from V and 6 bases from J, the junction contained 2 bases not matched to a gene. There are 13 residues in the CDR3. Germline V gene sequence: CDR1 SGDLS, CDR2 YYNGEE.